What follows are 27 T cell receptor beta chains derived from one specimen sequenced in a study of Ad26.COV2.S vaccination and SARS-CoV-2 variants. Libraries were prepared by immunoSEQ multiplex PCR; TCRdb keeps only in-frame clonotypes and omits some of them. The sample holds 180,000 or so clones, around 88% seen once. The sequenced sample was peripheral blood, obtained after recovery from COVID-19. Every receptor here comes from a human donor who had recovered from COVID-19.

The gene calls are TRBV9 and TRBJ2-7; 10 nucleotides match TRBD1. From germline, CDR1 is SGDLS and CDR2 YYNGEE. The CDR3 totals 14 residues. V shed 0 bases, J shed 7 bases, and the junction held 4 bases outside the gene matches. CDR3 sequence reads: CASSVGDRGREQYF. The DNA of the CDR3 is TGTGCCAGCAGCGTAGGGGACAGGGGACGAGAGCAGTACTTC.

The V call is TRBV3-1 (or the pseudogene TRBV3-2), the J call TRBJ1-2; TRBD1 aligns across 8 bases. CDR1 and CDR2 (germline): LGHDT, YNNKEL (reference sequence). The CDR3 totals 14 residues. Germline trimming cut 5 bases from V and 5 bases from J; bases unmatched to any gene: 7. CDR3 residues: CASSSGTGGYGYTF. The CDR3 DNA reads as TGTGCCAGCAGCAGTGGGACAGGCGGTTATGGCTACACCTTC.

This clone appeared a single time. The rearrangement uses TRBV30 and TRBJ2-1; possible D gene TRBD2, 5 bases. This CDR3 region has 12 residues. CDR1 and CDR2 from the germline V gene are GTSNPN and SVGIG (reference sequence). The V and J ends lost 0 bases and 13 bases respectively, with 13 bases between them. CDR3 sequence reads: CAWSVSGRKQFF. In nucleotides, the CDR3 is TGTGCCTGGAGTGTGAGTGGGAGAAAACAGTTCTTC.

The V gene is TRBV27, the J gene TRBJ2-3, with D possibly TRBD2 on 5 matching bases. Germline CDR1 is MNHEY and CDR2 is SMNVEV (reference sequence). Trimming stripped 0 bases from V and 3 bases from J, with 16 bases between. CDR3 size: 17 residues. The DNA of the CDR3 is TGTGCCAGCAGTTTATCTGGCCGGGGTTCGCGGACAGATACGCAGTATTTT. Protein product: CASSLSGRGSRTDTQYF.

This clone occurred a few times. The V and J genes are TRBV7-8 and TRBJ2-2, with 9 bases matching TRBD1. The germline V gene encodes CDR1 SGHVS and CDR2 FQNEAQ. The CDR3 is made up of 14 amino acids. CDR3 residues: CVTGGDPNTGELFF. The CDR3 DNA is TGTGTAACAGGGGGCGACCCGAACACCGGGGAGCTGTTTTTT.

The CDR3 DNA follows: TGTGCCTGGAGCCAGAATTCACCCCTCCACTTT. It yields the protein CAWSQNSPLHF. The chain has TRBV30 and TRBJ1-6; no clear D. V was clipped by 3 bases and J by 7 bases, with 4 bases between them. The CDR3 extends over 11 amino acids. Germline V CDR1 and CDR2: GTSNPN, SVGIG (reference sequence).

The chain is built from TRBV27 and TRBJ1-2; tentatively, D is TRBD1 (5 bases). The CDR3 covers 13 residues. Germline V CDR1 and CDR2: MNHEY, SMNVEV (reference sequence). V was shortened by 0 bases and J by 5 bases, with 7 bases between the two germline ends. The CDR3: CASSLSPGYGYTF. CDR3 in DNA: TGTGCCAGCAGTTTATCCCCAGGGTATGGCTACACCTTC.

The chain carries TRBV30 and TRBJ1-3, with 7 positions matching TRBD1. J was trimmed by 2 bases and V by 2 bases; bases with no gene match: 3. The germline V gene encodes CDR1 GTSNPN and CDR2 SVGIG (reference sequence). The CDR3 is 14 residues long. CDR3: CAWSLGTAGNTIYF. Here the CDR3 DNA reads TGTGCCTGGAGTCTGGGGACAGCTGGAAACACCATATATTTT.

About this clone itself: The sample contains more than one DNA sequence encoding this CDR3. CDR3 amino acids: CSAGHLNYGYTF. Written as DNA, the CDR3 is TGCAGCGCTGGACACTTAAACTATGGCTACACCTTC. The V call is TRBV29-1, the J call TRBJ1-2, with a tentative D call TRBD1 (5 bases). The CDR3 loop spans 12 amino acids. Trimming took 7 bases from V and 2 from J, leaving 11 bases between them. From germline, CDR1 is SQVTM and CDR2 ANQGSEA.

V is TRBV20-1 and J is TRBJ2-7; possibly TRBD2 for D (6 bases). CDR1 and CDR2 (germline): DFQATT, SNEGSKA (reference sequence). Trimming stripped 3 bases from V and 2 bases from J, with 17 bases between. This CDR3 is built from 15 residues. The CDR3 sequence is CSASSSGLQTYEQYF. DNA for the CDR3: TGCAGTGCTAGTTCCTCGGGACTTCAGACCTACGAGCAGTACTTC.

In the case of this clone: Within the sample, other DNA sequences also encode this same CDR3. The rearrangement uses TRBV3-1 (or the pseudogene TRBV3-2) and TRBJ1-1; no clear D gene. The CDR3 covers 11 residues. V gave up 1 base and J gave up 5 bases, with 2 bases separating them. CDR1 is LGHDT, CDR2 YNNKEL, per germline (reference sequence). CDR3 DNA sequence: TGTGCCAGCAGCCAAGGTACTGAAGCTTTCTTT. Protein: CASSQGTEAFF.

The chain uses TRBV2 and TRBJ2-5, with 7 bases lining up with TRBD2. V was pared by 8 bases and J by 1 base, with 7 bases of the junction left unmatched. From germline, CDR1 is SNHLY and CDR2 FYNNEI. This CDR3 has 14 residues. Here the CDR3 DNA reads TGTGCCAGCTCACCAGCGGGACTCCAAGAGACCCAGTACTTC. Protein sequence: CASSPAGLQETQYF.

The chain uses TRBV10-2 and TRBJ2-1, with TRBD2 matching 9 bases. Trimming removed 2 bases from V and 7 bases from J; junction bases left unmatched: 3. CDR1 and CDR2 from the germline V gene are WSHSY and SAAADI. CDR3 size: 14 residues. The DNA for the CDR3 is TGCGCCAGCAGTGAGGGGACTAGCTGGAATGAGCAGTTCTTC. Residues: CASSEGTSWNEQFF.

The chain links TRBV5-5 to TRBJ2-2, with 11 bases fitting TRBD2. With V trimmed by 4 bases and J by 1 base, 9 bases remained unmatched. This CDR3 spans 18 amino acids. Germline CDR1 is SGHKS and CDR2 is YYEKEE (reference sequence). Here the CDR3 DNA reads TGTGCCAGCAGCGCATATTCCGGGACTAGCGGGAACACCGGGGAGCTGTTTTTT. The encoded protein is CASSAYSGTSGNTGELFF.

This clone was counted ten times or more. This rearrangement joins TRBV7-9 to TRBJ1-6; 7 bases align to TRBD1. Germline V gene lookup returns CDR1 SEHNR and CDR2 FQNEAQ (reference sequence). The CDR3 totals 14 residues. With V trimmed by 1 base and J by 10 bases, 4 bases remained unmatched. The CDR3 here is CASSLGQGISPLHF. The CDR3 DNA is TGTGCCAGCAGCTTAGGACAGGGAATCTCACCCCTCCACTTT.

In its sample, this clone was seen once. This chain uses TRBV7-9 with TRBJ2-5; no firm D call. The CDR3 is made up of 14 amino acids. Per the germline V gene, CDR1 is SEHNR and CDR2 is FQNEAQ (reference sequence). The V and J ends lost 0 bases and 4 bases respectively, with 9 bases between them. CDR3 residues: CASSLAGSGETQYF. The DNA of the CDR3 is TGTGCCAGCAGCTTAGCGGGTTCCGGAGAGACCCAGTACTTC.

This clone was seen once. This chain links TRBV5-1 with TRBJ2-5; TRBD2 might be the D (7 bases). Germline assignment: CDR1 SGHRS and CDR2 YFSETQ. Trimming left V 4 bases short and J 5 bases short, with 15 bases between. CDR3 length: 14 residues. The DNA for the CDR3 is TGCGCCAGCAGCCCTGGGGGGGCTCGGGAGACCCAGTACTTC. Its translation is CASSPGGARETQYF. Full variable domain (outside the CDR3, taken from reference TRBV5-1 and TRBJ2-5): KAGVTQTPRYLIKTRGQQVTLSCSPISGHRSVSWYQQTPGQGLQFLFEYFSETQRNKGNFPGRFSGRQFSNSRSEMNVSTLELGDSALYLCASSPGGARETQYFGPGTRLLVL.

This clone has at least ten counts. The chain couples TRBV30 to TRBJ2-7; TRBD2 matches at 8 bases. Trimming removed 3 bases from V and 5 bases from J; junction bases left unmatched: 6. The CDR3 totals 13 residues. CDR1 is GTSNPN, CDR2 SVGIG, per germline (reference sequence). CDR3 amino acids: CAWRMAGGDEQYF. Here the CDR3 DNA reads TGTGCCTGGAGAATGGCGGGAGGAGACGAGCAGTACTTC.

This rearrangement joins TRBV29-1 to TRBJ2-7, with 11 bases fitting TRBD2. V lost 6 bases, J lost 0 bases, and 10 bases stayed unmatched. The CDR3 contains 16 residues. Germline V lookup: CDR1 SQVTM, CDR2 ANQGSEA. In DNA form, the CDR3 reads TGCAGCGTGGCCGGACTAGCGGGCGTCAGCTCCTACGAGCAGTACTTC. Translating gives CSVAGLAGVSSYEQYF.

The CDR3, as DNA: TGTGCCAGCAGCTTGAGGGGGACTAGCGGCACAGATACGCAGTATTTT. It specifies CASSLRGTSGTDTQYF. The V gene is TRBV5-4, the J gene TRBJ2-3; 10 positions match TRBD2. The CDR3 length is 16 residues. CDR1 is SGHNT and CDR2 is YYREEE in the germline V gene (reference sequence). V trimming: 1 base; J trimming: 1 base; junction bases outside the gene matches: 3.

This clone came up a few times. The chain links TRBV12-3 or TRBV12-4 to TRBJ1-1; D ambiguous. V shed 5 bases and J shed 7 bases, with 11 bases lying between them. The CDR3 has 12 residues. In DNA form, the CDR3 reads TGTGCCAGCAGTCCCCTCACGATTGAAGCTTTCTTT. It is translated as CASSPLTIEAFF.

The gene calls are TRBV30 and TRBJ2-5; TRBD1 matches at 7 bases. This CDR3 has 14 residues. V gave up 2 bases and J gave up 3 bases; unmatched junction bases: 6. The germline CDR1 and CDR2 sequences are GTSNPN and SVGIG (reference sequence). CDR3 coding DNA: TGTGCCTGGAGTTCCCGACAGGGTAAAGAGACCCAGTACTTC. This codes for CAWSSRQGKETQYF.

The V gene is TRBV28, the J gene TRBJ1-4; D possibly corresponds to TRBD1 (6 bases). The CDR3 has 13 amino acids. CDR1 is MDHEN, CDR2 SYDVKM, per germline. V lost 4 bases and J 6 bases, leaving 9 bases between the germline ends. The CDR3 DNA sequence: TGTGCCAGCAGTTGGGCAGGGGATGAAAAACTGTTTTTT. Residues: CASSWAGDEKLFF.

The chain recombines TRBV30 with TRBJ1-3, with a weak D call TRBD1 (5 bases). The CDR3 runs 14 residues. With 3 bases removed from V and 2 bases from J, the gap between germline ends came to 11 bases. The germline CDR1 and CDR2 sequences are GTSNPN and SVGIG (reference sequence). The CDR3 sequence: CAWRGLGAGNTIYF. CDR3 nucleotides: TGTGCCTGGAGAGGATTAGGGGCTGGAAACACCATATATTTT.

This chain connects TRBV7-2 to TRBJ2-7; 10 nucleotides match TRBD2. Germline values: CDR1 SGHTA, CDR2 FQGNSA. V lost 4 bases, J lost 0 bases, and 3 bases stayed unmatched. The CDR3 length is 15 residues. CDR3 DNA: TGTGCCAGCAGCTCTAGCGGGGGCCTCTCCTACGAGCAGTACTTC. This encodes CASSSSGGLSYEQYF.

The rearrangement joins TRBV18 to TRBJ1-1; TRBD1 agrees at 9 bases. Germline values: CDR1 KGHSH, CDR2 LQKENI. CDR3 length: 15 residues. With V trimmed by 0 bases and J by 6 bases, 5 bases remained unmatched. The CDR3: CASSPPGTGYAEAFF. The CDR3 DNA follows: TGTGCCAGCTCACCACCCGGGACAGGGTATGCTGAAGCTTTCTTT.

This chain links TRBV3-1 (or the pseudogene TRBV3-2) with TRBJ2-7, with TRBD2 identical over 11 bases. The trim removed 5 bases at V and 3 bases at J, leaving 6 bases unmatched. CDR3 length: 15 residues. Germline V CDR1 and CDR2: LGHDT, YNNKEL (reference sequence). The DNA of the CDR3 is TGTGCCAGCAGCTCACGCGGGACTAGCGGCTACGAGCAGTACTTC. Its protein product is CASSSRGTSGYEQYF.